The rows below give T cell receptor beta chains drawn from one sample of a study of shared clonotypes between healthy human individuals. Profiling relied on immunoSEQ multiplex PCR, and the TCRdb table lists in-frame clones only, not all of them. The sample includes 550,000 to 600,000 clones, around 78% of them seen just once. Sequenced sample: PBMCs. Every receptor here comes from a middle-aged woman in good health. Some clones in this sample may be carry-over from other donors' samples. CDR3s include the opening cysteine and the closing phenylalanine or tryptophan. Each record gives: clone size, J gene, V gene, D gene, CDR3 DNA, CDR3 protein. D genes are given only for firm matches. A clone size is listed for some rows: how often the clone was seen (once, few, many), or a class if it is expanded.

NA TRBJ2-3 TRBV4-2 TRBD2 TGTGCCAGCAGCCAAGGGACTAGCTCAGATACGCAGTATTTT CASSQGTSSDTQYF
NA TRBJ1-5 TRBV15 NA TGTGCCACCACTACGGCAGGGTATAGCAATCAGCCCCAGCATTTT CATTTAGYSNQPQHF
many TRBJ2-7 TRBV5-1 NA TGCGCCAGCAGCTTGGAGGCAGGGCGCGGCGAGCAGTACTTC CASSLEAGRGEQYF
NA TRBJ1-2 TRBV5-5 TRBD1 TGTGCCAGCAGCCGACAGGGTTCCTATGGCTACACCTTC CASSRQGSYGYTF
once TRBJ2-7 TRBV19 NA TGTGCCAGTAGTATAGATGGTAGAGGGACGTACGAGCAGTACTTC CASSIDGRGTYEQYF
NA TRBJ2-7 TRBV11-2 NA TGTGCCAGCAGCCATGCAGTTGGGAACAGCTGGGTCTACGAGCAGTACTTC CASSHAVGNSWVYEQYF
NA TRBJ2-2 TRBV7-6 NA TGTGCCAGCAGCCGTACTAGTTCCACCGGGGAGCTGTTTTTT CASSRTSSTGELFF
NA TRBJ2-4 TRBV10-2 NA TGCGCCAGCAGTGACCGCGGGATGGGGAGCATTCAGTACTTC CASSDRGMGSIQYF
NA TRBJ1-1 TRBV6-1 NA TGTGCCAGCAGTGGTATGAACACTGAAGCTTTCTTT CASSGMNTEAFF
NA TRBJ2-2 TRBV27 NA TGTGCCGGACCCTGGGTTGACACCGGGGAGCTGTTTTTT CAGPWVDTGELFF
NA TRBJ2-1 TRBV6-6 TRBD2 TGTGCCAGCACTAGCGGGAGACCGGGGGGAAATGAGCAGTTCTTC CASTSGRPGGNEQFF
NA TRBJ1-2 TRBV5-4 NA TGTGCCAGCAGCTTGGTCAGAAACTATGGCTACACCTTC CASSLVRNYGYTF
NA TRBJ2-1 TRBV29-1 NA TGCAGCGTTAAGCTCTCCTACAATGAGCAGTTCTTC CSVKLSYNEQFF
NA TRBJ2-3 TRBV6-6 NA TGTGCCAGCAGGAAGGGTGATACGCAGTATTTT CASRKGDTQYF
NA TRBJ1-2 TRBV29-1 TRBD1 TGCAGCGTAGACCGGACAGGGGGATTAGGCTACACCTTC CSVDRTGGLGYTF
NA TRBJ2-3 TRBV11-2 NA TGTGCCAGCAGCTCGCGGATCCCTAGCACAGATACGCAGTATTTT CASSSRIPSTDTQYF
many TRBJ1-1 TRBV29-1 NA TGCAGCGTCACAGTAGGGTTAGACACTGAAGCTTTCTTT CSVTVGLDTEAFF
NA TRBJ2-3 TRBV19 TRBD1 TGTGCCAGTAGTATGCGGGGGACAGGGGGCACAGATACGCAGTATTTT CASSMRGTGGTDTQYF
NA TRBJ2-7 TRBV7-9 NA TGTGCCAGCAGCTCCCAGGGGTACGAGCAGTACTTC CASSSQGYEQYF
NA TRBJ1-5 TRBV27 TRBD1 TGTGCCAGCAGTCTCACAGGGGGCACCAATCAGCCCCAGCATTTT CASSLTGGTNQPQHF
once TRBJ1-2 TRBV11-1 TRBD1 TGTGCCAGCAGCTCTCCAGGGGGGTCGACTAACTATGGCTACACCTTC CASSSPGGSTNYGYTF
NA TRBJ2-4 TRBV19 TRBD1 TGTGCCAGTAGTCCCCACCCAGGGGGGACAGGCAAAAACATTCAGTACTTC CASSPHPGGTGKNIQYF
NA TRBJ1-5 TRBV19 NA TGTGCCAGTAACCCGGACAGCACTTCCAATCAGCCCCAGCATTTT CASNPDSTSNQPQHF
NA TRBJ2-1 TRBV27 TRBD2 TGTGCCAGCAGTCCCCTTTTAGCGGGAAGCTCCTACAATGAGCAGTTCTTC CASSPLLAGSSYNEQFF
NA TRBJ2-5 TRBV5-4 NA TGTGCCAGCAGCTTGGGGGGGTTGGGGATGAAGACCCAGTACTTC CASSLGGLGMKTQYF
NA TRBJ2-1 TRBV19 TRBD2 TGTGCCAGTAGCCAGACTAGCGGGAGGGCCCGCGATGAGCAGTTCTTC CASSQTSGRARDEQFF
NA TRBJ2-7 TRBV16 NA TGTGCCAGCAGCCAACGGAACAGAAACTACGAGCAGTACTTC CASSQRNRNYEQYF
NA TRBJ1-2 TRBV6-5 NA TGTGCCAGCAGCCCAACAGGTTCCTATGGCTACACCTTC CASSPTGSYGYTF
NA TRBJ2-3 TRBV2 NA TGTGCCAGCAGTGAAAATAGGGTAGCGGCTAGCACAGATACGCAGTATTTT CASSENRVAASTDTQYF
NA TRBJ2-1 TRBV7-3 NA TGTGCCAGCAGCCCGGGAGTATCGTACAATGAGCAGTTCTTC CASSPGVSYNEQFF
NA TRBJ1-1 TRBV15 NA TGTGCCACCAGCATAGGGAAAACTGAAGCTTTCTTT CATSIGKTEAFF
NA TRBJ1-6 TRBV7-2 TRBD1 TGTGCCAGCAGACCTCCGGGACAGTCTCAGTCACCCCTCCACTTT CASRPPGQSQSPLHF
NA TRBJ2-3 TRBV7-3 TRBD2 TGTGCCAGCAGCTTACGCGGGGGGCATTCACCAGATACGCAGTATTTT CASSLRGGHSPDTQYF
NA TRBJ2-7 TRBV19 NA TGTGCCAGTAGTATACCCGGGCCAGGGGCCTACGAGCAGTACTTC CASSIPGPGAYEQYF
NA TRBJ1-2 TRBV12-5 TRBD1 TGTGCTAGTGCCCAGGACAGGGGGCGAGGCTACACCTTC CASAQDRGRGYTF
few TRBJ2-1 TRBV7-8 NA TGTGCCAGCAGTTACCCTCACGGAGGTTCCTACAATGAGCAGTTCTTC CASSYPHGGSYNEQFF
NA TRBJ2-2 TRBV5-1 NA TGCGCCAGCAGCTTGGCCACCGGAAACACCGGGGAGCTGTTTTTT CASSLATGNTGELFF